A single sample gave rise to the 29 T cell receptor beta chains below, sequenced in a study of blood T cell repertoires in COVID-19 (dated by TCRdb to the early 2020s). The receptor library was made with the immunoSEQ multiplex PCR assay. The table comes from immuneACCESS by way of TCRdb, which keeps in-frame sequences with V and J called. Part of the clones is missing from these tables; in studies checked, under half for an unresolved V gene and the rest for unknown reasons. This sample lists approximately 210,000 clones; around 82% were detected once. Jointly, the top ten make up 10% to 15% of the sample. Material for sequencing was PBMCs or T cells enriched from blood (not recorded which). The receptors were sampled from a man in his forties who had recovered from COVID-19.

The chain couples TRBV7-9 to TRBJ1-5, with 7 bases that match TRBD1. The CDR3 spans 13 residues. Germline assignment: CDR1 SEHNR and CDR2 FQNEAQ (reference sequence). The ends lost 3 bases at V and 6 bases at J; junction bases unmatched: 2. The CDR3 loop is CASSLGQSQPQHF. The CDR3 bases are TGTGCCAGCAGCTTGGGACAGTCTCAGCCCCAGCATTTT. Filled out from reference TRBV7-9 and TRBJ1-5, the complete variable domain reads DTGVSQNPRHKITKRGQNVTFRCDPISEHNRLYWYRQTLGQGPEFLTYFQNEAQLEKSRLLSDRFSAERPKGSFSTLEIQRTEQGDSAMYLCASSLGQSQPQHFGDGTRLSIL.

Here the CDR3 DNA reads TGTGCCAGCAGCTTAGGACAGGGGGGAAACATTCAGTACTTC. Its translation: CASSLGQGGNIQYF. The chain couples TRBV11-2 to TRBJ2-4; the match to TRBD1 covers 9 bases. From germline, CDR1 is SGHAT and CDR2 FQNNGV. V shed 1 base and J 6 bases; nucleotides not matched to a gene: 1. The CDR3 has 14 residues.

This CDR3 is CASRHGQSTEAFF. The DNA of the CDR3 is TGTGCCAGCAGGCATGGGCAGTCCACTGAAGCTTTCTTT. The chain couples TRBV6-5 to TRBJ1-1; D call uncertain. The germline V gene has CDR1 MNHEY and CDR2 SVGAGI. The germline V and J ends were trimmed by 6 bases and 4 bases, with 12 bases remaining between them. CDR3 size: 13 residues.

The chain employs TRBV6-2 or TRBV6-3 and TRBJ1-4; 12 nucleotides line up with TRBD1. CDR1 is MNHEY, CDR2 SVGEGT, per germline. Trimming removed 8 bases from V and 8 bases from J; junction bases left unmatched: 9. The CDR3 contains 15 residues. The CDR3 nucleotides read TGTGCCAGCCGCCCTAGGGGACAGGGGGCCGAAAAACTGTTTTTT. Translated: CASRPRGQGAEKLFF.

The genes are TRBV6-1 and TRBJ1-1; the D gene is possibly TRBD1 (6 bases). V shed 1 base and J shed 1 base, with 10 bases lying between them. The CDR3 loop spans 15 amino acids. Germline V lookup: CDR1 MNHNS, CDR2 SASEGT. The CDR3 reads CASSEVTTGNTEAFF. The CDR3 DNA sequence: TGTGCCAGCAGTGAAGTGACGACAGGGAACACTGAAGCTTTCTTT.

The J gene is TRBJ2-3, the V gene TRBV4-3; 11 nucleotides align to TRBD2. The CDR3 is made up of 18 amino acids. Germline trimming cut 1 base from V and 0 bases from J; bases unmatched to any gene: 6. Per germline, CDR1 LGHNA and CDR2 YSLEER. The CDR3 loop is CASSQGLAGLYSTDTQYF. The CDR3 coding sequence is TGCGCCAGCAGCCAAGGACTAGCGGGATTATATAGCACAGATACGCAGTATTTT.

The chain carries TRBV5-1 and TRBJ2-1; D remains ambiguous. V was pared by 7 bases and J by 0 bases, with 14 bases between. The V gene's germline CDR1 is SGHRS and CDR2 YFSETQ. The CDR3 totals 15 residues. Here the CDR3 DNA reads TGCGCCAGCCGCGTGGCGGAGAGCTCCTACAATGAGCAGTTCTTC. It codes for CASRVAESSYNEQFF.

CDR3 in amino acids: CAISESPGIHEQYF. In DNA, the CDR3 is TGTGCCATCAGTGAGTCCCCCGGTATACACGAGCAGTACTTC. The chain carries TRBV10-3 and TRBJ2-7, with no clear D. CDR1 is ENHRY and CDR2 is SYGVKD in the germline V gene. Trimming removed 0 bases at V and 5 bases at J, with 11 bases between. The CDR3 sequence is 14 residues long.

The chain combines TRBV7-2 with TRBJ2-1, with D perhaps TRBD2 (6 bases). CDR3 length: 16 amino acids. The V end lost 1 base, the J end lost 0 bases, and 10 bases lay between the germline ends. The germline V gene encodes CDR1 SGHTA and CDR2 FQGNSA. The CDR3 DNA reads TGTGCCAGCAGCTTAGTCGGGGGATTCTCCTACAATGAGCAGTTCTTC. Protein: CASSLVGGFSYNEQFF.

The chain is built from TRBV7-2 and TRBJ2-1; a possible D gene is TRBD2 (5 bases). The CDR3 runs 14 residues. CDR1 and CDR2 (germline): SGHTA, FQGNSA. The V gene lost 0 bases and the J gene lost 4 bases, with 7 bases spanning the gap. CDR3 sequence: CASSLAGVYNEQFF. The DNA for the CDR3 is TGTGCCAGCAGCTTAGCGGGAGTGTACAATGAGCAGTTCTTC. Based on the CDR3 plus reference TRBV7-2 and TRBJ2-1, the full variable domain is GAGVSQSPSNKVTEKGKDVELRCDPISGHTALYWYRQSLGQGLEFLIYFQGNSAPDKSGLPSDRFSAERTGGSVSTLTIQRTQQEDSAVYLCASSLAGVYNEQFFGPGTRLTVL.

CDR3 region: CASSRTGDYGYTF. The CDR3 DNA is TGTGCCAGCAGTAGGACAGGAGACTATGGCTACACCTTC. J is TRBJ1-2 and V is TRBV7-9, with 7 bases fitting TRBD1. This CDR3 has 13 amino acids. Unmatched junction bases numbered 4, after V lost 6 bases and J lost 3 bases. CDR1 is SEHNR and CDR2 is FQNEAQ in the germline V gene (reference sequence).

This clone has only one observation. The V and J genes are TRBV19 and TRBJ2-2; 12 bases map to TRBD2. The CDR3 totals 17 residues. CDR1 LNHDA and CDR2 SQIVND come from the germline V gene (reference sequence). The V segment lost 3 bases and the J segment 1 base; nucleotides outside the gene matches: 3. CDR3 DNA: TGTGCCAGTAGTATCAAACTAGCGGGAGGGAACACCGGGGAGCTGTTTTTT. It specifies CASSIKLAGGNTGELFF.

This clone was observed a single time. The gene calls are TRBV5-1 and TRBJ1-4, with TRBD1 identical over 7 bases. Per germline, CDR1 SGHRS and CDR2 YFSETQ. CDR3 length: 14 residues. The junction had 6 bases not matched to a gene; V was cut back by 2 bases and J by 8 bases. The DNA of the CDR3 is TGCGCCAGCAGCTTAGGAACAGGGGAGGAAAAACTGTTTTTT. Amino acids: CASSLGTGEEKLFF.

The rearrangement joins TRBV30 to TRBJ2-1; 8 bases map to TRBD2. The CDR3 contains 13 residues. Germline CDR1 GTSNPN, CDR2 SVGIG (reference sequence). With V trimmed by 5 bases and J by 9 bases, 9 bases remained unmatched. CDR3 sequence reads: CAWSGTSEGEQFF. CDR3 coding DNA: TGTGCCTGGTCCGGGACTAGTGAGGGTGAGCAGTTCTTC. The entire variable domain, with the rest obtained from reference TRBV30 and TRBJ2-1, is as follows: SQTIHQWPATLVQPVGSPLSLECTVEGTSNPNLYWYRQAAGRGLQLLFYSVGIGQISSEVPQNLSASRPQDRQFILSSKKLLLSDSGFYLCAWSGTSEGEQFFGPGTRLTVL.

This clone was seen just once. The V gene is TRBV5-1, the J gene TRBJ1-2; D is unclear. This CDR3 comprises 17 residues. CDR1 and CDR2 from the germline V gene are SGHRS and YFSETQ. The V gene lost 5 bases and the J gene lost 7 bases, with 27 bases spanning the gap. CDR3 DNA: TGCGCCAGCAGGCGCTCGATGGCAGACACCGCGTTGGGTGGCTACACCTTC. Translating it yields CASRRSMADTALGGYTF.

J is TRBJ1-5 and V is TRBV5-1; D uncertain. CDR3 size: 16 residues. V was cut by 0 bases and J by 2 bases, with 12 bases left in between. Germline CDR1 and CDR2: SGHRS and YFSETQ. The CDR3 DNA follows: TGCGCCAGCAGCTTGGGGCAACCAGGCGGCAATCAGCCCCAGCATTTT. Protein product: CASSLGQPGGNQPQHF.

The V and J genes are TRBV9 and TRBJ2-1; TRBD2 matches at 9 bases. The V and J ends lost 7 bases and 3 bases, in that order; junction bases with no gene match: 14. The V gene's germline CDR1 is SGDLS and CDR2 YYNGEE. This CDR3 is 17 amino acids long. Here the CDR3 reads CASGARVAGGVYNEQFF. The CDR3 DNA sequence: TGTGCCAGCGGGGCCCGTGTGGCGGGAGGGGTCTACAATGAGCAGTTCTTC.

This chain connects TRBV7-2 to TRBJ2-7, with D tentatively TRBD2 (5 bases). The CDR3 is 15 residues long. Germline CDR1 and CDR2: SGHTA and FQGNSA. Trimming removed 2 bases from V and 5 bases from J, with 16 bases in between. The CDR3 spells CASSLYDYTVNEQYF. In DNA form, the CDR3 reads TGTGCCAGCAGCTTATATGACTACACGGTCAACGAGCAGTACTTC. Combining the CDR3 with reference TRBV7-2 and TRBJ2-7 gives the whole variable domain GAGVSQSPSNKVTEKGKDVELRCDPISGHTALYWYRQSLGQGLEFLIYFQGNSAPDKSGLPSDRFSAERTGGSVSTLTIQRTQQEDSAVYLCASSLYDYTVNEQYFGPGTRLTVT.

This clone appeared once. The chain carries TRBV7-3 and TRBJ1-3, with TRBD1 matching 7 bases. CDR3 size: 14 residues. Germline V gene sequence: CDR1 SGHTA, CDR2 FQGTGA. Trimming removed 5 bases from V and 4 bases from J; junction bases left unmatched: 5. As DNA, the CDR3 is TGTGCCAGCAGCCCCACAGGGGCGGGAAACACCATATATTTT. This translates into CASSPTGAGNTIYF.

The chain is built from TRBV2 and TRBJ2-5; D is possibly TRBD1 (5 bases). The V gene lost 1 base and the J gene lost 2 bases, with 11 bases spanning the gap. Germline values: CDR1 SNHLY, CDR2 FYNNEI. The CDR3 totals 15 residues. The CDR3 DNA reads TGTGCCAGCAGTGAAGAGTCGACAGAACAAGAGACCCAGTACTTC. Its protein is CASSEESTEQETQYF.

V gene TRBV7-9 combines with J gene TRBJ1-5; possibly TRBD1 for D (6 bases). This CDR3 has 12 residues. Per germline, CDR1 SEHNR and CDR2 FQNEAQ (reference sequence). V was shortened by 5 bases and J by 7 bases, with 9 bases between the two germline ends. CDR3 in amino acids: CASSPGDQPQHF. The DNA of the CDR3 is TGTGCCAGCAGCCCAGGGGACCAGCCCCAGCATTTT.

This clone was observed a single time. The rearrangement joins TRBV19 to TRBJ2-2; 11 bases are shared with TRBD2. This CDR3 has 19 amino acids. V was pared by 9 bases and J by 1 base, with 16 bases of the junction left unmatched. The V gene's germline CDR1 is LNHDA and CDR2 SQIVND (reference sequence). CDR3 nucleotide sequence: TGTGCCAGCAGCACACCAAGGACTAGCGGGTTTGGGAACACCGGGGAGCTGTTTTTT. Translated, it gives CASSTPRTSGFGNTGELFF.

The CDR3 loop is CASSPISGSYGYTF. In nucleotides, the CDR3 is TGTGCCAGCAGCCCCATCTCCGGGAGCTATGGCTACACCTTC. The rearrangement links TRBV7-3 to TRBJ1-2; D uncertain. The germline gives CDR1 SGHTA, CDR2 FQGTGA. V was trimmed by 5 bases and J by 4 bases, leaving 14 bases between them. The CDR3 contains 14 residues.

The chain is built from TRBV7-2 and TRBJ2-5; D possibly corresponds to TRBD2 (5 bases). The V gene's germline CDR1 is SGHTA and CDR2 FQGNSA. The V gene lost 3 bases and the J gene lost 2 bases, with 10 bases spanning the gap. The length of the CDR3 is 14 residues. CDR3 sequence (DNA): TGTGCCAGCAGCTTGTCTGGCGGGCAAGAGACCCAGTACTTC. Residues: CASSLSGGQETQYF.

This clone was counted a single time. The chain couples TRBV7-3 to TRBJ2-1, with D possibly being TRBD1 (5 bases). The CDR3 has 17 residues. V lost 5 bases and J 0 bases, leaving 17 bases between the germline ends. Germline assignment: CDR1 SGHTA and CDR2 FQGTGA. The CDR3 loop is CASSLLVGQSSYNEQFF. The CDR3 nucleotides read TGTGCCAGCAGCCTATTAGTGGGGCAAAGCTCCTACAATGAGCAGTTCTTC.

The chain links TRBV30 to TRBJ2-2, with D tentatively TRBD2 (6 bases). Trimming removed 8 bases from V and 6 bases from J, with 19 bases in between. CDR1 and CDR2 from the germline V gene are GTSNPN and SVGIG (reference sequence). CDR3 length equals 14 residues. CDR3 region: CAHLVGSGPGELFF. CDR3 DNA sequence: TGTGCCCACCTGGTTGGGAGCGGGCCCGGGGAGCTGTTTTTT.

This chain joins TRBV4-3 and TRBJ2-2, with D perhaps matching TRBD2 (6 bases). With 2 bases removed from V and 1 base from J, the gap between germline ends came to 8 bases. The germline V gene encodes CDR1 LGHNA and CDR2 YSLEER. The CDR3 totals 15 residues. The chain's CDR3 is CASSQSRGNTGELFF. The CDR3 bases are TGCGCCAGCAGCCAATCGCGGGGGAACACCGGGGAGCTGTTTTTT.

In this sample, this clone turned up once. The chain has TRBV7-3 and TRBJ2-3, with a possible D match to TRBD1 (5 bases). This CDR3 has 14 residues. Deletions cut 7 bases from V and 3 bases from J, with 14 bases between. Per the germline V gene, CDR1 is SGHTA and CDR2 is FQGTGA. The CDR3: CASKETVNTDTQYF. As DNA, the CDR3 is TGTGCCAGCAAAGAGACAGTGAATACAGATACGCAGTATTTT. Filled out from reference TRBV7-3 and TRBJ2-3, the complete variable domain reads GAGVSQTPSNKVTEKGKYVELRCDPISGHTALYWYRQSLGQGPEFLIYFQGTGAADDSGLPNDRFFAVRPEGSVSTLKIQRTERGDSAVYLCASKETVNTDTQYFGPGTRLTVL.

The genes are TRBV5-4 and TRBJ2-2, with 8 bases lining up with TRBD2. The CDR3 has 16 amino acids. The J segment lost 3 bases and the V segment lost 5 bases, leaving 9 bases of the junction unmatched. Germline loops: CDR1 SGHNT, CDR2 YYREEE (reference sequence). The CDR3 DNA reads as TGTGCCAGCAGGGGAAGAGCGGGAGTGGACACCGGGGAGCTGTTTTTT. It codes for CASRGRAGVDTGELFF.